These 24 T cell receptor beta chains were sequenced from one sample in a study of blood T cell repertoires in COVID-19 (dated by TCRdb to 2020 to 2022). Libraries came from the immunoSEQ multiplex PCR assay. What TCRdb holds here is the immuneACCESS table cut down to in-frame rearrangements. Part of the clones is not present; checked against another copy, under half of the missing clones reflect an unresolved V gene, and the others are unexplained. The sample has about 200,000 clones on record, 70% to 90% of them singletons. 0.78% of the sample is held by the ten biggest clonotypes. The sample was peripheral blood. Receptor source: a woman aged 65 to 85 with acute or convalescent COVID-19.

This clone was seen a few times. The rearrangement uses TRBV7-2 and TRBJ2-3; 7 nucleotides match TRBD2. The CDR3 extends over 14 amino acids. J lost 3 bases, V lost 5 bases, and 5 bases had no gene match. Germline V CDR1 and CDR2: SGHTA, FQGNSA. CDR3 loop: CASSQRDGTDTQYF. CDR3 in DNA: TGTGCCAGCAGCCAGCGGGACGGGACAGATACGCAGTATTTT.

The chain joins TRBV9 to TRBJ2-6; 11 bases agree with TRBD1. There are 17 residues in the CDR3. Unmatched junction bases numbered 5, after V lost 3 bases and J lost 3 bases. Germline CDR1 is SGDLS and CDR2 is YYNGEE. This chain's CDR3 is CASSAGTGGVGANVLTF. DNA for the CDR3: TGTGCCAGCAGCGCCGGGACAGGGGGAGTTGGGGCCAACGTCCTGACTTTC.

The CDR3 region has the DNA TGTGCCAGCAGAAGACTAGCGGGGGCCACCGGGGAGCTGTTTTTT. Translating it yields CASRRLAGATGELFF. The chain has TRBV11-2 and TRBJ2-2, with 12 bases that match TRBD2. The CDR3 contains 15 residues. The germline V gene has CDR1 SGHAT and CDR2 FQNNGV. The ends lost 6 bases at V and 4 bases at J; junction bases unmatched: 3.

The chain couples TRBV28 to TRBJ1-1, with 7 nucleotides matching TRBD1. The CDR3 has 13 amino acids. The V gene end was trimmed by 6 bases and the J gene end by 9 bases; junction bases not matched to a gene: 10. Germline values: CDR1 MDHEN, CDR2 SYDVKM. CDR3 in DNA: TGTGCCAGCAGCCTGCCGACAGGGCCAAAAGCTTTCTTT. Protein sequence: CASSLPTGPKAFF.

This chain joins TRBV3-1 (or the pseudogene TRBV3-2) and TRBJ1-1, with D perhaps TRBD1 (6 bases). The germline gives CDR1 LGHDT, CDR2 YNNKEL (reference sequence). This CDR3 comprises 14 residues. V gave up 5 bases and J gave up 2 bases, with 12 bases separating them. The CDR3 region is CASSMRTANTEAFF. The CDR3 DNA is TGTGCCAGCAGCATGCGGACAGCAAACACTGAAGCTTTCTTT.

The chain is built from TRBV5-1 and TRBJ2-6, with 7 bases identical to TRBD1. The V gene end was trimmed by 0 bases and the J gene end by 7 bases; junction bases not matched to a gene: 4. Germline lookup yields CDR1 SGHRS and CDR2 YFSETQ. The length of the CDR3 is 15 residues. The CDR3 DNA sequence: TGCGCCAGCAGCTTGGGACAGGGCAAAGCCAACGTCCTGACTTTC. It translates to CASSLGQGKANVLTF.

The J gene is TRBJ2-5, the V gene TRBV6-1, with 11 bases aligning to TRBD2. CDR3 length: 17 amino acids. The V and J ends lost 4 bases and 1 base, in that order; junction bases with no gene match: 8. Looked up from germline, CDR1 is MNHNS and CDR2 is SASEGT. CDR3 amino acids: CASSASKLAGAQETQYF. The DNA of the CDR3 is TGTGCCAGCAGTGCATCGAAACTAGCGGGAGCCCAAGAGACCCAGTACTTC.

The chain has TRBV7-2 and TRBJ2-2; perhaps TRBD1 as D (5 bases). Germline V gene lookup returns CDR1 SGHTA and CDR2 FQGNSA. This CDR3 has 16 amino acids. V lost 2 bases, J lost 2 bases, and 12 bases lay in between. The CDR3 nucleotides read TGTGCCAGCAGCTTACAGGGAAGAACTAACACCGGGGAGCTGTTTTTT. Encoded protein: CASSLQGRTNTGELFF.

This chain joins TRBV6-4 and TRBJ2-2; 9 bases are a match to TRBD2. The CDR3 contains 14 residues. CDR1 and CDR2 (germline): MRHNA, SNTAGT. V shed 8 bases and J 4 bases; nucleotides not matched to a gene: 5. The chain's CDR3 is CASRREGLTGELFF. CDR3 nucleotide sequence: TGTGCCAGCCGGCGGGAGGGCCTCACCGGGGAGCTGTTTTTT.

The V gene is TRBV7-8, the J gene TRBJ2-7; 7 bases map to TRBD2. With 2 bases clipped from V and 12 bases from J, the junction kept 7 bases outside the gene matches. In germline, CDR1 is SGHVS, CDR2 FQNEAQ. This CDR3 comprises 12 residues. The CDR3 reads CASSLSGREWYF. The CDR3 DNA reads TGTGCCAGCAGCTTATCGGGGAGGGAATGGTACTTC.

CDR3 region: CASSEWGQGAPEAFF. The CDR3, as DNA: TGCGCCAGCAGTGAGTGGGGACAGGGGGCTCCTGAAGCTTTCTTT. The chain couples TRBV10-1 to TRBJ1-1, with TRBD1 matching 12 bases. V lost 1 base and J lost 6; bases outside the gene matches: 3. This CDR3 is built from 15 residues. CDR1 is WNHNN, CDR2 SYGVQD, per germline (reference sequence).

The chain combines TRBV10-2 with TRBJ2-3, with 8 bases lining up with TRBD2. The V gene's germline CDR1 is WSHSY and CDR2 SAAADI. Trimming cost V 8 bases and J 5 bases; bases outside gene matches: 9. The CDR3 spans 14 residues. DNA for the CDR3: TGCGCCAGCGGCTTAGCGGGAATTATAGATACGCAGTATTTT. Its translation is CASGLAGIIDTQYF.

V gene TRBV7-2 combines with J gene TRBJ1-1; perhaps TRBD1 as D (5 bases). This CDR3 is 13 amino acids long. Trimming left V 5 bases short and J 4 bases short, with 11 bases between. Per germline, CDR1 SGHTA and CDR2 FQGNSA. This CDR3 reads CASSIDSGTEAFF. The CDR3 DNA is TGTGCCAGCAGCATCGACAGTGGCACTGAAGCTTTCTTT.

Here the CDR3 DNA reads TGCGCCAGCAGCTTGGAGGGGCGGAACACTGAAGCTTTCTTT. Residues: CASSLEGRNTEAFF. This sequence joins TRBV5-1 and TRBJ1-1; possible D gene TRBD1, 5 bases. From germline, CDR1 is SGHRS and CDR2 YFSETQ. Trimming left V 0 bases short and J 1 base short, with 7 bases between. CDR3 size: 14 residues.

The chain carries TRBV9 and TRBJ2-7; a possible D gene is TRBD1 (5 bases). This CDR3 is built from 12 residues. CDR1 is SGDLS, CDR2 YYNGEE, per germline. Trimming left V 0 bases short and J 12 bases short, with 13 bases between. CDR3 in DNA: TGTGCCAGCAGCGTAGATCAGGGATGGCTGTACTTC. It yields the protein CASSVDQGWLYF.

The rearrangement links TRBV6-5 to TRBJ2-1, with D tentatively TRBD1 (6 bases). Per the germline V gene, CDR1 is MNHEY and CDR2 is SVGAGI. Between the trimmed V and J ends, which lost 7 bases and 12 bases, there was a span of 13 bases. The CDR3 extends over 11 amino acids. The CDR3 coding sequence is TGTGCCAGCACTGCCGAGACAGGGCAGTTCTTC. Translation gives CASTAETGQFF.

The CDR3 nucleotides read TGTGCCAGCTCACTGGGGACAGGGGTCCCCTACGAGCAGTACTTC. Its protein is CASSLGTGVPYEQYF. J is TRBJ2-7 and V is TRBV18; 10 nucleotides line up with TRBD1. The CDR3 runs 15 residues. Germline CDR1 reads KGHSH; CDR2 reads LQKENI. Trimming at V came to 4 bases and at J to 2 bases, leaving 5 bases not matched to a gene. The variable domain in full, completed from reference TRBV18 and TRBJ2-7, reads NAGVMQNPRHLVRRRGQEARLRCSPMKGHSHVYWYRQLPEEGLKFMVYLQKENIIDESGMPKERFSAEFPKEGPSILRIQQVVRGDSAAYFCASSLGTGVPYEQYFGPGTRLTVT.

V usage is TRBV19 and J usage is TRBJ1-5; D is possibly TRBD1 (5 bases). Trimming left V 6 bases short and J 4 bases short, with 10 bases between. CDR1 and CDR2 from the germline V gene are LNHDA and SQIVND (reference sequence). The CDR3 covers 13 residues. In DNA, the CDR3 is TGTGCCAGTAGCCAGGGACTTAATCAGCCCCAGCATTTT. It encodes CASSQGLNQPQHF.

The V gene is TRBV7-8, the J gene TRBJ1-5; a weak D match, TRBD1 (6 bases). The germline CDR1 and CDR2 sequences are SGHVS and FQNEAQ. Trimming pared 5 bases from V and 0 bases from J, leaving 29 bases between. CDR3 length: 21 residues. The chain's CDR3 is CASSPLTGPTNTFNSNQPQHF. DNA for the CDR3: TGTGCCAGCAGCCCCCTTACAGGGCCAACTAATACATTTAATAGCAATCAGCCCCAGCATTTT.

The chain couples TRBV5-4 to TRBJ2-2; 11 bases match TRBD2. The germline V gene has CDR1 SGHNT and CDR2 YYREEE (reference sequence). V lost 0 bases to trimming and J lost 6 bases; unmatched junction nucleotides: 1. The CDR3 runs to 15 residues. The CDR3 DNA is TGTGCCAGCAGCTTGGTAGCGGGGGGGCCCGGGGAGCTGTTTTTT. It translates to CASSLVAGGPGELFF.

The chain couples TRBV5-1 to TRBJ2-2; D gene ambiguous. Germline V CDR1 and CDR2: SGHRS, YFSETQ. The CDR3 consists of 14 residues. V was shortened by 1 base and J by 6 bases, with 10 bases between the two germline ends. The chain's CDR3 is CASSLTVVAGELFF. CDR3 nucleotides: TGCGCCAGCAGCTTGACGGTCGTGGCCGGGGAGCTGTTTTTT.

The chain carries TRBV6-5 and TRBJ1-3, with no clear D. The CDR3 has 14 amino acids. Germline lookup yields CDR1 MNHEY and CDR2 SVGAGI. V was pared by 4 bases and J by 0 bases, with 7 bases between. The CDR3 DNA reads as TGTGCCAGCAGTTCCCGACTCTCTGGAAACACCATATATTTT. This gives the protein CASSSRLSGNTIYF.

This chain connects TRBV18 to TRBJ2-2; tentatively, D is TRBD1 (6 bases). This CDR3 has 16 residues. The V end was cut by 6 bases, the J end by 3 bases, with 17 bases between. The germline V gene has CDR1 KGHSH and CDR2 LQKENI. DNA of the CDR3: TGTGCCAGCTCCCCGCTCCGGGACACTCACACCGGGGAGCTGTTTTTT. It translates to CASSPLRDTHTGELFF.

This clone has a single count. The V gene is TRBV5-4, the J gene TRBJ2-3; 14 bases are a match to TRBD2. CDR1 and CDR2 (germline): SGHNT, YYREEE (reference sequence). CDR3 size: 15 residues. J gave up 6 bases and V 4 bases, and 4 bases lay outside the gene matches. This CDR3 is CASSIRTSGRDTQYF. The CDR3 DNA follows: TGTGCCAGCAGCATCCGGACTAGCGGGAGGGATACGCAGTATTTT.